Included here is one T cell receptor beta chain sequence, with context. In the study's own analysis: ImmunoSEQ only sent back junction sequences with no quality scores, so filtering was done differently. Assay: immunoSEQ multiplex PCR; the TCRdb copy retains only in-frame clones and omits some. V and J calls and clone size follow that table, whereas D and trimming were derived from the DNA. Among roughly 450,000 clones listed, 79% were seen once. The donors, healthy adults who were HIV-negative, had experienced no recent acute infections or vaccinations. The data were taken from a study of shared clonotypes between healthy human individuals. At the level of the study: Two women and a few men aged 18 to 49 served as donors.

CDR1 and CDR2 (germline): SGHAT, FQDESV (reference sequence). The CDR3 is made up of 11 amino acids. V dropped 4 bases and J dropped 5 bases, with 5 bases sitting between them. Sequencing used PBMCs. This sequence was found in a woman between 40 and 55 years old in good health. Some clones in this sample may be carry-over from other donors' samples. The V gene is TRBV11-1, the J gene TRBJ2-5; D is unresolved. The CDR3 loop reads CASSSLETQYF. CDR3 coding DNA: TGTGCCAGCAGCTCACTGGAGACCCAGTACTTC.